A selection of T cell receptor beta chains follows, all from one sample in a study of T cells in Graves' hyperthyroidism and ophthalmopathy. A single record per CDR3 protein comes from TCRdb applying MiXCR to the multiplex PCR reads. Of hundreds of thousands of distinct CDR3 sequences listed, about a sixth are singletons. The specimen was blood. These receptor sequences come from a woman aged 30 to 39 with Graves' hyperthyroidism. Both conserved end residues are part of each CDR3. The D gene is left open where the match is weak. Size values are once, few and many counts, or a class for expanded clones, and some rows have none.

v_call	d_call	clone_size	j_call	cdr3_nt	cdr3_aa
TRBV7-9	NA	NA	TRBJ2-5	TGTGCCAGCAGCCCGTATCTACAAGAGACCCAGTACTTC	CASSPYLQETQYF
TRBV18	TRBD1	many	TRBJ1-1	TGTGCCAGCTCACGACAGGGGGCGCGCACTGAAGCTTTCTTT	CASSRQGARTEAFF
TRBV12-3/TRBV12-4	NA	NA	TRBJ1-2	TGTGCCAGCAGTTTACGAGGGGGATTTGTCTATGGCTACACCTTC	CASSLRGGFVYGYTF
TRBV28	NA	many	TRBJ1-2	TGTGCCAGCAGACCCTTTAACTATGGCTACACCTTC	CASRPFNYGYTF
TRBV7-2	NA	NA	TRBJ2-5	TGTGCCAGCAGCTTTCCGTCGGGGGAGACCCAGTACTTC	CASSFPSGETQYF
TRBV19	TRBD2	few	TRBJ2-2	TGTGCCAGTAGGATGGCGGGAGGAGCGAACACCGGGGAGCTGTTTTTT	CASRMAGGANTGELFF
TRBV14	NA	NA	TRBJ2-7	TGTGCCAGCAGCCGTACACGGGTGGACGAGCAGTACTTC	CASSRTRVDEQYF
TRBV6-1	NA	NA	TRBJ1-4	TGTGCCAGCAGCAACCGCCCAAGGGGGGGCACTAATGAAAAACTGTTTTTT	CASSNRPRGGTNEKLFF
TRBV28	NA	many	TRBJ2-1	TGTGCCAGCAGTCCGGGTGGAGGGAGTGGGCTAAGGGAGCAGTTCTTC	CASSPGGGSGLREQFF
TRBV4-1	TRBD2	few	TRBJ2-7	TGCGCCAGCAGCCAAGGGGACAGCGAGACTAGCGGGTTGACCTACGAGCAGTACTTC	CASSQGDSETSGLTYEQYF
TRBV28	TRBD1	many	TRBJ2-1	TGTGCCAGCACCACTCCCGGGACAGGGAGCAATGAGCAGTTCTTC	CASTTPGTGSNEQFF
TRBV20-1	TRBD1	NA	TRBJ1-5	TGCAGTGCCCAACCCCCGGGACAGAGGGAACAGCCCCAGCATTTT	CSAQPPGQREQPQHF
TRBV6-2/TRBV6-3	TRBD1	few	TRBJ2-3	TGTGCCAGCAGTTACCGGGACAGGGGGCCCGATACGCAGTATTTT	CASSYRDRGPDTQYF
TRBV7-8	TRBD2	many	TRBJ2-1	TGTGCCAGCAGCCGAAGCGGGAGGGCAGATGAGCAGTTCTTC	CASSRSGRADEQFF
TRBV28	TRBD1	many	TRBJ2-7	TGTGCCACCAGGACAGGCTATGCCTACGAGCAGTACTTC	CATRTGYAYEQYF
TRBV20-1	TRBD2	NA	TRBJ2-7	TGCAGTGTTAGAACGCGGACTAGCGGGAGTAGGGGCTCCTACGAGCAGTACTTC	CSVRTRTSGSRGSYEQYF
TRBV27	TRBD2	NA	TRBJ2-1	TGTGCCAGCAGGGGGACTATTCTAGATGAGCAGTTCTTC	CASRGTILDEQFF
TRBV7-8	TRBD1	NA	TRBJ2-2	TGTGCCAGCAGGGACAGGGGAGGGACCGGGGAGCTGTTTTTT	CASRDRGGTGELFF
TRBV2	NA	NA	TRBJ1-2	TGTGCCAGCAGTGACACCCAACTTTCTCGTGGCTACACCTTC	CASSDTQLSRGYTF
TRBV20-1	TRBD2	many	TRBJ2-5	TGCAGTGCTCGACTAGCGGGACTGACGGTAGAGACCCAGTACTTC	CSARLAGLTVETQYF
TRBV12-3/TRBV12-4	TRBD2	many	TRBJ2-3	TGTGCCAGCAGCCGATCCGTAGCGGGAGAAACAGATACGCAGTATTTT	CASSRSVAGETDTQYF
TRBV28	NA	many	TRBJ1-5	TGTGCCAGCAGTCGGACGGGGGCCCGTGGATATCAGCCCCAGCATTTT	CASSRTGARGYQPQHF
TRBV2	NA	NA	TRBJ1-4	TGTGCCAGCACGGACCGCCGAAATGAAAAACTGTTTTTT	CASTDRRNEKLFF
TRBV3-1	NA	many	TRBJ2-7	TGTGCCAGCAGCCGTACTAGTGCCTACGAGCAGTACTTC	CASSRTSAYEQYF
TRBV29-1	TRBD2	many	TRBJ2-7	TGCAGCGTTGAACTAGCGGGGCCACCAAGCTCCTACGAGCAGTACTTC	CSVELAGPPSSYEQYF
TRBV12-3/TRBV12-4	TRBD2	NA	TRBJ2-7	TGTGCCAGCAGTTTAGGGACTAGGTCTGATAGTAGCTACGAGCAGTACTTC	CASSLGTRSDSSYEQYF
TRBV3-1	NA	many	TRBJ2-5	TGTGCCAGCGGGACGGGAGTGGGAGCAGAGACCCAGTACTTC	CASGTGVGAETQYF